The present T cell receptor (beta chain) was sequenced within a study of shared clonotypes between healthy human individuals. Study results and limitations: Against clonotypes common to all four donors, non-shared ones had lower generation probabilities. Several donors held 5% to 5.5% of naive CD4 clonotypes in common.

Those who donated were healthy HIV-negative adults, with no recent acute infections or vaccinations reported. Sorted-subset replicate PCR reactions contained around 220 ng DNA, corresponding to tens of thousands of T cell genomes. Repertoires were generated with immunoSEQ multiplex PCR, while TCRdb's copy carries only in-frame clones and drops some. Found here are a few million clones, roughly nine tenths of them singletons; the top ten hold about 0.13%. Comments on this clone: What it recognizes is unknown.

Germline V gives CDR1 MDHEN, CDR2 SYDVKM. V was shortened by 8 bases and J by 2 bases, with 5 bases between the two germline ends. The CDR3 is 11 amino acids. The source is a man aged 18 to 30 in good health. J is TRBJ2-3 and V is TRBV28; D remains unclear. Material for sequencing was naive CD4+ T cells sorted from blood. The subset is: CD45RA+ positively selected. CDR3 amino acids: CASGFTDTQYF. Written as DNA, the CDR3 is TGTGCCAGCGGCTTCACAGATACGCAGTATTTT.